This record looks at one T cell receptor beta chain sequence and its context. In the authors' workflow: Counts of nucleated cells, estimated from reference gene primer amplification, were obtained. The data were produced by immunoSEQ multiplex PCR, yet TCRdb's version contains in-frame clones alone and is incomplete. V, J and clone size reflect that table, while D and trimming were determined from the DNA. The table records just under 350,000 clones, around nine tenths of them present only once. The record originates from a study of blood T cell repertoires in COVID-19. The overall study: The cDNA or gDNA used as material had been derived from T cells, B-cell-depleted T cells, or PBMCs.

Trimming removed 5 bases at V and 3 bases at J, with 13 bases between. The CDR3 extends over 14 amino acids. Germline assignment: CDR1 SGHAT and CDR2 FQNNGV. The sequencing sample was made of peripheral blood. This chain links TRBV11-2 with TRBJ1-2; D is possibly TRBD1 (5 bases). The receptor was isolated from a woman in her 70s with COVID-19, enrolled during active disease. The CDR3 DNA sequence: TGTGCCAGCAGCCCAGTCGGGGGGGACTATGGCTACACCTTC. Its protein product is CASSPVGGDYGYTF.